What follows is one TCR beta chain and its context. Using immunoSEQ multiplex PCR, the repertoire was profiled, and TCRdb retains in-frame clones only, with some absent. The sample holds 60,000 to 65,000 clones, around 87% seen once. CDR1 is SGHNT and CDR2 is YYREEE in the germline V gene (reference sequence). The ends were cut back, 3 bases at V and 0 bases at J, with 9 bases in the middle. This CDR3 has 15 residues. The record originates from a study of technical replicates of blood from several donors. The source of this sequence is a human donor in good health. Some clones in this sample may be carry-over from other donors' samples. The chain couples TRBV5-4 to TRBJ2-2, with D possibly being TRBD2 (6 bases). The sequencing input was PBMCs. The CDR3 DNA reads as TGTGCCAGCAGCTCCATAGCGGCGAACACCGGGGAGCTGTTTTTT. Protein sequence: CASSSIAANTGELFF. The full variable domain, completed using reference TRBV5-4 and TRBJ2-2, is ETGVTQSPTHLIKTRGQQVTLRCSSQSGHNTVSWYQQALGQGPQFIFQYYREEENGRGNFPPRFSGLQFPNYSSELNVNALELDDSALYLCASSSIAANTGELFFGEGSRLTVL.